These 32 T cell receptor beta chains share one sample of origin, sequenced in a study of cytomegalovirus exposure and HLA in healthy donors (dated by TCRdb to 2016 to 2017). The library came from the immunoSEQ multiplex PCR assay. The multiplex PCR relied on a mix of 60 forward primers for TCR Vbeta segments and 13 reverse primers for TCR Jbeta segments. As stored in TCRdb, this immuneACCESS dataset retains in-frame rearrangements with V and J assigned. A fraction of the clones does not appear; measured against another copy, unresolved V genes explain less than half of the discrepancy, and the remainder lacks a known reason. In all, the sample holds just over 95,000 clones, and around four fifths of those were seen once. The top ten clones comprise over 4% of the sample. Sequenced input: PBMCs. The receptor set was obtained from a woman between 35 and 50 years old in good health and CMV-seropositive.

The chain couples TRBV27 to TRBJ1-1, with a possible D match to TRBD1 (5 bases). The germline V gene encodes CDR1 MNHEY and CDR2 SMNVEV (reference sequence). V lost 6 bases to trimming and J lost 1 base, with 9 bases between them. This CDR3 region has 13 residues. The CDR3 sequence: CASRKQENTEAFF. The CDR3 region has the DNA TGTGCCAGCAGGAAACAGGAGAACACTGAAGCTTTCTTT.

The J gene is TRBJ2-7, the V gene TRBV29-1; a possible D gene is TRBD1 (6 bases). There are 13 residues in the CDR3. CDR1 is SQVTM and CDR2 is ANQGSEA in the germline V gene. V was shortened by 1 base and J by 3 bases, with 10 bases between the two germline ends. CDR3 coding DNA: TGCAGCGTTGAAGGGACAGATTTCTACGAGCAGTACTTC. Protein sequence: CSVEGTDFYEQYF.

The V call is TRBV30, the J call TRBJ1-3; 7 nucleotides align to TRBD1. CDR1 GTSNPN and CDR2 SVGIG come from the germline V gene (reference sequence). Trimming removed 2 bases from V and 4 bases from J; junction bases left unmatched: 5. The CDR3 runs 14 residues. DNA of the CDR3: TGTGCCTGGAGTCAACAGGGGAACGGAAACACCATATATTTT. It specifies CAWSQQGNGNTIYF. Supplemented by reference TRBV30 and TRBJ1-3, the full variable domain reads SQTIHQWPATLVQPVGSPLSLECTVEGTSNPNLYWYRQAAGRGLQLLFYSVGIGQISSEVPQNLSASRPQDRQFILSSKKLLLSDSGFYLCAWSQQGNGNTIYFGEGSWLTVV.

This chain joins TRBV6-6 and TRBJ1-5, with no clear D. The V end lost 2 bases, the J end lost 7 bases, and 12 bases lay between the germline ends. The CDR3 covers 14 residues. Looked up from germline, CDR1 is MNHNY and CDR2 is SVGAGI (reference sequence). CDR3 DNA: TGTGCCAGCAGTTACGAGGCCCCTGGGCAGCCCCAGCATTTT. This sequence encodes CASSYEAPGQPQHF.

The V and J genes are TRBV4-1 and TRBJ2-7; no firm D call. V was shortened by 6 bases and J by 2 bases, with 17 bases between the two germline ends. The CDR3 spans 15 residues. Germline CDR1 reads MGHRA; CDR2 reads YSYEKL. CDR3 amino acids: CASRRDAESPYEQYF. The CDR3 bases are TGCGCCAGCAGACGCGACGCGGAATCCCCCTACGAGCAGTACTTC.

Points on this clone: A junction end diverges from the germline sequence, so it may reflect a read error. V usage is TRBV15 and J usage is TRBJ2-7, with unresolved D. The CDR3 consists of 14 residues. Germline V gene sequence: CDR1 LNHNV, CDR2 YYDKDF (reference sequence). The CDR3: CATSRDYADNEQHF. In nucleotides, the CDR3 is TGTGCCACCAGCAGAGATTACGCAGACAACGAGCAGCACTTC. Using reference TRBV15 and TRBJ2-7 for the parts outside the CDR3, the full variable domain is DAMVIQNPRYQVTQFGKPVTLSCSQTLNHNVMYWYQQKSSQAPKLLFHYYDKDFNNEADTPDNFQSRRPNTSFCFLDIRSPGLGDTAMYLCATSRDYADNEQHFGPGTRLTVT.

The chain couples TRBV5-4 to TRBJ1-1, with D possibly being TRBD1 (5 bases). CDR3 length: 16 amino acids. Trimming cost V 0 bases and J 2 bases, with 14 bases left between them. Looked up from germline, CDR1 is SGHNT and CDR2 is YYREEE (reference sequence). The CDR3 nucleotides read TGTGCCAGCAGCTTGGGATTCGGGGGGACTAACACTGAAGCTTTCTTT. This sequence encodes CASSLGFGGTNTEAFF.

The gene calls are TRBV28 and TRBJ1-5, with TRBD1 matching 11 bases. V dropped 5 bases and J dropped 0; count of bases not matched to a gene: 15. This CDR3 is built from 20 residues. Germline CDR1 and CDR2: MDHEN and SYDVKM. CDR3 amino acids: CASSPTWGTGGPGSNQPQHF. The CDR3 DNA reads TGTGCCAGCAGTCCGACTTGGGGGACAGGGGGTCCGGGTAGCAATCAGCCCCAGCATTTT.

This rearrangement joins TRBV30 to TRBJ2-1; unclear D gene. CDR3 length equals 16 residues. Trimming shortened V by 0 bases and J by 2 bases, and 14 bases separated the two germline ends. Germline lookup yields CDR1 GTSNPN and CDR2 SVGIG (reference sequence). The CDR3 here is CAWSVPVGFPYNEQFF. The CDR3 nucleotides are TGTGCCTGGAGTGTACCAGTCGGGTTTCCCTACAATGAGCAGTTCTTC.

The CDR3 DNA reads as TGTGCCAGCTCACCAATACTAGCGGGCGACACCGGGGAGCTGTTTTTT. Translation: CASSPILAGDTGELFF. The chain recombines TRBV18 with TRBJ2-2, with 9 bases aligning to TRBD2. This CDR3 contains 16 residues. The V gene end was trimmed by 2 bases and the J gene end by 3 bases; junction bases not matched to a gene: 4. Germline V gene data show CDR1 as KGHSH and CDR2 as LQKENI.

This rearrangement joins TRBV5-5 to TRBJ2-7; TRBD1 matches 7 bases. The germline V gene has CDR1 SGHKS and CDR2 YYEKEE (reference sequence). The trim removed 4 bases at V and 4 bases at J, leaving 11 bases unmatched. The CDR3 is 15 residues long. The CDR3 nucleotides are TGTGCCAGCAGCCGGCAGACAGGGACCCAATACGAGCAGTACTTC. Translated, it gives CASSRQTGTQYEQYF.

This chain uses TRBV11-2 with TRBJ2-7; D ambiguous. The CDR3 runs 13 residues. The V end was cut by 1 base, the J end by 3 bases, with 7 bases between. Germline V gene lookup returns CDR1 SGHAT and CDR2 FQNNGV. The CDR3: CASSLGQDYEQYF. CDR3 nucleotides: TGTGCCAGCAGCTTAGGGCAGGACTACGAGCAGTACTTC.

This sequence joins TRBV30 and TRBJ2-3; 10 bases line up with TRBD2. This CDR3 is built from 14 residues. The V gene's germline CDR1 is GTSNPN and CDR2 SVGIG (reference sequence). Trimming removed 5 bases from V and 3 bases from J; junction bases left unmatched: 5. The CDR3 protein is CAWGPTSGTDTQYF. The CDR3 DNA reads as TGTGCCTGGGGTCCGACTAGCGGGACAGATACGCAGTATTTT.

The genes are TRBV27 and TRBJ1-3; weak D call: TRBD1 (6 bases). CDR1 and CDR2 (germline): MNHEY, SMNVEV (reference sequence). The CDR3 is 16 amino acids. Trimming pared 4 bases from V and 4 bases from J, leaving 17 bases between. The CDR3 bases are TGTGCCAGCAGTTCCGCCGCGCAGGGGTTCGGAAACACCATATATTTT. Protein: CASSSAAQGFGNTIYF.

The chain combines TRBV5-1 with TRBJ1-3; D possibly corresponds to TRBD1 (5 bases). Germline V gene data show CDR1 as SGHRS and CDR2 as YFSETQ. This CDR3 region has 15 residues. V gave up 0 bases and J gave up 0 bases, with 7 bases separating them. The CDR3, as DNA: TGCGCCAGCAGCTTGGCGGGGGACTCTGGAAACACCATATATTTT. Translation gives CASSLAGDSGNTIYF.

This rearrangement joins TRBV5-1 to TRBJ2-3, with TRBD2 matching over 9 bases. Germline V gene sequence: CDR1 SGHRS, CDR2 YFSETQ. The CDR3 spans 15 residues. The J segment lost 5 bases and the V segment lost 6 bases, leaving 10 bases of the junction unmatched. CDR3 DNA sequence: TGCGCCAGCACCGGCGGGAGGGAATTGAGAGATACGCAGTATTTT. Protein sequence: CASTGGRELRDTQYF.

The rearrangement uses TRBV9 and TRBJ2-3, with D perhaps matching TRBD2 (6 bases). Germline CDR1 SGDLS, CDR2 YYNGEE. Between the trimmed V and J ends, which lost 0 bases and 5 bases, there was a span of 13 bases. This CDR3 has 15 residues. The CDR3 sequence is CASSVAGGERDTQYF. CDR3 nucleotide sequence: TGTGCCAGCAGCGTAGCTGGCGGGGAGCGAGATACGCAGTATTTT.

Here the CDR3 DNA reads TGTGCCAGCGCCCGAAACCCCGGGGGAGGTAGGGAGCAGTACTTC. Translation gives CASARNPGGGREQYF. V and J are TRBV28 and TRBJ2-5; tentative D call: TRBD2 (6 bases). CDR3 length: 15 residues. V lost 8 bases to trimming and J lost 11 bases, with 27 bases between them. The germline V gene has CDR1 MDHEN and CDR2 SYDVKM.

V usage is TRBV11-3 and J usage is TRBJ2-1; D call uncertain. Trimming pared 1 base from V and 9 bases from J, leaving 10 bases between. The CDR3 covers 13 residues. CDR1 and CDR2 (germline): SGHNT, YENEEA. The CDR3 spells CASSLVRSGEQFF. Written as DNA, the CDR3 is TGTGCCAGCAGCTTAGTTCGATCCGGTGAGCAGTTCTTC.

The chain is built from TRBV30 and TRBJ2-7, with TRBD2 as a possible D gene (6 bases). The CDR3 covers 16 residues. Trimming removed 0 bases at V and 4 bases at J, with 19 bases between. The germline V gene has CDR1 GTSNPN and CDR2 SVGIG (reference sequence). DNA for the CDR3: TGTGCCTGGAGTGTAAGGTCTGGGGTAGCGGCATACGAGCAGTACTTC. This codes for CAWSVRSGVAAYEQYF.

The V call is TRBV15, the J call TRBJ1-1, with TRBD1 matching over 8 bases. Germline V CDR1 and CDR2: LNHNV, YYDKDF (reference sequence). CDR3 length equals 16 residues. Trimming removed 5 bases from V and 4 bases from J; junction bases left unmatched: 12. CDR3 DNA sequence: TGTGCCACCAGCCCCGGCGGGCCAGGGGGCATCACTGAAGCTTTCTTT. Protein sequence: CATSPGGPGGITEAFF.

The chain uses TRBV6-5 and TRBJ1-5; 7 nucleotides align to TRBD1. Trimming took 6 bases from V and 2 from J; bases not matched to a gene: 4. Germline V gives CDR1 MNHEY, CDR2 SVGAGI. The CDR3 totals 14 residues. The chain's CDR3 is CASSLGQGNQPQHF. The CDR3 coding sequence is TGTGCCAGCAGCCTCGGACAGGGCAATCAGCCCCAGCATTTT.

The chain recombines TRBV30 with TRBJ2-5; TRBD1 aligns across 8 bases. The CDR3 is made up of 12 amino acids. The trim removed 5 bases at V and 5 bases at J, leaving 4 bases unmatched. CDR1 GTSNPN and CDR2 SVGIG come from the germline V gene (reference sequence). This chain's CDR3 is CAWAGGAETQYF. CDR3 nucleotide sequence: TGTGCCTGGGCAGGGGGCGCCGAGACCCAGTACTTC.

This chain links TRBV2 with TRBJ1-2; D is possibly TRBD1 (6 bases). Germline CDR1 and CDR2: SNHLY and FYNNEI. The CDR3 is made up of 14 amino acids. Trimming shortened V by 7 bases and J by 4 bases, and 16 bases separated the two germline ends. CDR3 bases: TGTGCCAGCAAGGGGGTCGTTACAGGCTATGGCTACACCTTC. Its translation: CASKGVVTGYGYTF.

This sequence joins TRBV7-2 and TRBJ1-2; maybe TRBD1 (5 bases). V was trimmed by 1 base and J by 2 bases, leaving 8 bases between them. The CDR3 is 14 amino acids. Germline V gene sequence: CDR1 SGHTA, CDR2 FQGNSA. CDR3: CASSLVQGNYGYTF. CDR3 DNA: TGTGCCAGCAGCTTAGTCCAGGGAAACTATGGCTACACCTTC.

J is TRBJ2-7 and V is TRBV4-2; 12 nucleotides match TRBD2. The germline V gene has CDR1 LGHNA and CDR2 YNFKEQ. Trimming at V came to 2 bases and at J to 2 bases, leaving 4 bases not matched to a gene. This CDR3 is 16 amino acids long. The CDR3 here is CASSQPLAGGPYEQYF. The CDR3 DNA reads TGTGCCAGCAGCCAACCACTAGCGGGAGGTCCCTACGAGCAGTACTTC.

This chain connects TRBV5-1 to TRBJ2-1; D not certain. The CDR3 sequence is 12 residues long. The V end was cut by 0 bases, the J end by 7 bases, with 5 bases between. From germline, CDR1 is SGHRS and CDR2 YFSETQ. The CDR3 coding sequence is TGCGCCAGCAGCTTGGGGCATAATGAGCAGTTCTTC. Protein: CASSLGHNEQFF.

This clone has just a few counts. V and J are TRBV19 and TRBJ2-7; 9 nucleotides agree with TRBD1. Germline CDR1 and CDR2: LNHDA and SQIVND (reference sequence). The junction had 5 bases not matched to a gene; V was cut back by 3 bases and J by 5 bases. This CDR3 contains 14 residues. The CDR3 loop reads CASSMGQGLDEQYF. As DNA, the CDR3 is TGTGCCAGTAGTATGGGACAGGGTCTAGACGAGCAGTACTTC.

The rearrangement uses TRBV9 and TRBJ1-1; possibly TRBD1 for D (6 bases). CDR3 length equals 17 residues. Trimming removed 0 bases at V and 1 base at J, with 16 bases between. The germline V gene has CDR1 SGDLS and CDR2 YYNGEE. CDR3 bases: TGTGCCAGCAGCGTAGTCTCGGGGGGCGCGGGGAACACTGAAGCTTTCTTT. Translating gives CASSVVSGGAGNTEAFF.

This chain links TRBV7-3 with TRBJ1-2, with 10 bases fitting TRBD1. Germline V gives CDR1 SGHTA, CDR2 FQGTGA. The V segment lost 5 bases and the J segment 6 bases; nucleotides outside the gene matches: 3. The CDR3 is 13 residues long. The chain's CDR3 is CASSRTGGDGYTF. CDR3 DNA: TGTGCCAGCAGCCGGACAGGGGGAGATGGCTACACCTTC. Variable domain in full (rest from reference TRBV7-3 and TRBJ1-2): GAGVSQTPSNKVTEKGKYVELRCDPISGHTALYWYRQSLGQGPEFLIYFQGTGAADDSGLPNDRFFAVRPEGSVSTLKIQRTERGDSAVYLCASSRTGGDGYTFGSGTRLTVV.

V gene TRBV28 combines with J gene TRBJ2-1; 9 positions agree with TRBD2. CDR3 length: 17 amino acids. The germline V gene encodes CDR1 MDHEN and CDR2 SYDVKM. V was clipped by 4 bases and J by 0 bases; unmatched bases: 7. In DNA form, the CDR3 reads TGTGCCAGCAGTTCAATGGGACTAGCAAGCTCCTACAATGAGCAGTTCTTC. Amino acids: CASSSMGLASSYNEQFF. Full variable domain (rest looked up from reference TRBV28 and TRBJ2-1): DVKVTQSSRYLVKRTGEKVFLECVQDMDHENMFWYRQDPGLGLRLIYFSYDVKMKEKGDIPEGYSVSREKKERFSLILESASTNQTSMYLCASSSMGLASSYNEQFFGPGTRLTVL.

The chain recombines TRBV5-1 with TRBJ1-4, with 7 bases that match TRBD1. The germline V gene encodes CDR1 SGHRS and CDR2 YFSETQ. Trimming took 4 bases from V and 0 from J; bases not matched to a gene: 3. This CDR3 comprises 15 residues. The CDR3 is CASSRQGSTNEKLFF. CDR3 bases: TGCGCCAGCAGCCGACAGGGTTCAACTAATGAAAAACTGTTTTTT.